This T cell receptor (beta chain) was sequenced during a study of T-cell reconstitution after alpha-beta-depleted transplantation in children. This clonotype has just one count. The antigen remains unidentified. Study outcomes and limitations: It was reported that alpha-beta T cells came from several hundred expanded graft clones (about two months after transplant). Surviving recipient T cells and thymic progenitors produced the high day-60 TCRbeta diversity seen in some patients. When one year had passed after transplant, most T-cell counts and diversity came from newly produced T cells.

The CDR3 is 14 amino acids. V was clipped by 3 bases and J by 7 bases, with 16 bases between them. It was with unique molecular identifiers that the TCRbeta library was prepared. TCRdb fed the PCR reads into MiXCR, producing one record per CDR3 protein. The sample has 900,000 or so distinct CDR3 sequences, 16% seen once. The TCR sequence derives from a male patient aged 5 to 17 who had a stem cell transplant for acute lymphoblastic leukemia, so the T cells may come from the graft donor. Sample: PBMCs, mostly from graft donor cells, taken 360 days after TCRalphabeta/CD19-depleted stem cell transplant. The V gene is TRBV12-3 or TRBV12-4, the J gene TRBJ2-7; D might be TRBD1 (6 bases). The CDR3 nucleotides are TGTGCCAGCAGTTTCTGGCGAGGGGGTGGAGAGCAGTACTTC. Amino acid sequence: CASSFWRGGGEQYF.